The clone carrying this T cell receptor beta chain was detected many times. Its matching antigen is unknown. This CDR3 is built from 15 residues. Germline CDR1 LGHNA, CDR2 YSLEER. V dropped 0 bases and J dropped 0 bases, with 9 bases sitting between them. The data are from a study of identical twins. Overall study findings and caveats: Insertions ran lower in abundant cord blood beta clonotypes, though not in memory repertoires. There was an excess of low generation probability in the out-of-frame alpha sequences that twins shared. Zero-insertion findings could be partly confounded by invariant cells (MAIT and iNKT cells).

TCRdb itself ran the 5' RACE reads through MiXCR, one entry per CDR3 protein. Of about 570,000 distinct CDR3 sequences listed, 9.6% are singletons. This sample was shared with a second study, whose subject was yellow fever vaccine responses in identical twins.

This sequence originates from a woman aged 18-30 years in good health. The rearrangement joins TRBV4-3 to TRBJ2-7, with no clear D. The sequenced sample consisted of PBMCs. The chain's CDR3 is CASSQDLESSYEQYF. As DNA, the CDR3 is TGCGCCAGCAGCCAAGATTTGGAGAGCTCCTACGAGCAGTACTTC.